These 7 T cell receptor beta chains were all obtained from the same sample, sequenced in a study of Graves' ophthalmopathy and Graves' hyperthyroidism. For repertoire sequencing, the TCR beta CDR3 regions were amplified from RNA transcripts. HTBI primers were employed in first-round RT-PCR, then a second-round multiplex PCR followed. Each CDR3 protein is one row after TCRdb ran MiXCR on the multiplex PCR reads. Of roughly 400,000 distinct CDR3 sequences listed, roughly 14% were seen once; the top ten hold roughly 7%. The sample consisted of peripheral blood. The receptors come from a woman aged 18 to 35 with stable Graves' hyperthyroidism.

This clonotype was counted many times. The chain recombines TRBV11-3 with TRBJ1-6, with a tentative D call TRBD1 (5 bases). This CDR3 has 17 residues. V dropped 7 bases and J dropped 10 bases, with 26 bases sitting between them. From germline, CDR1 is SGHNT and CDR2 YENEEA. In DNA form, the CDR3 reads TGTGCCAGCACCGCCGGGACCGGAACCTTTATACCGTCACCCCTCCACTTT. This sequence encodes CASTAGTGTFIPSPLHF.

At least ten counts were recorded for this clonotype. CDR3 residues: CASTARQALNYGYTF. CDR3 DNA sequence: TGTGCCAGCACCGCAAGACAGGCCCTTAACTATGGCTACACCTTC. The chain combines TRBV6-1 with TRBJ1-2; tentatively, D is TRBD1 (6 bases). Germline V gene sequence: CDR1 MNHNS, CDR2 SASEGT. V was shortened by 7 bases and J by 1 base, with 16 bases between the two germline ends. This CDR3 has 15 residues.

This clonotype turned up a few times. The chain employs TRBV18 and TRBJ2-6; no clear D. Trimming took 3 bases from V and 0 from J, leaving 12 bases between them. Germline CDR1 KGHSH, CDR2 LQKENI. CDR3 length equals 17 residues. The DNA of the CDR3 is TGTGCCAGCTCACCTCTGGACGGTAACTCTGGGGCCAACGTCCTGACTTTC. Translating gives CASSPLDGNSGANVLTF.

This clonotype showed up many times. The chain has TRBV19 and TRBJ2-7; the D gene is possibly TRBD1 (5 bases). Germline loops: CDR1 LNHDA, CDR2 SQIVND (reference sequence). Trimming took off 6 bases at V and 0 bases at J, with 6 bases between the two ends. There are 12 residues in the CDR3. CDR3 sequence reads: CASRDTSYEQYF. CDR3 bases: TGTGCCAGTAGGGACACCTCCTACGAGCAGTACTTC.

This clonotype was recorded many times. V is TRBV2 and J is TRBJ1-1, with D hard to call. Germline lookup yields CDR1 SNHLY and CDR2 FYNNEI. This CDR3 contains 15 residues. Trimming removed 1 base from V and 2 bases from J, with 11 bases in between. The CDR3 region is CASSEGPPLNTEAFF. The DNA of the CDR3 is TGTGCCAGCAGTGAAGGACCGCCCCTTAACACTGAAGCTTTCTTT.

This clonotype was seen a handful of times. Written as DNA, the CDR3 is TGTGCCAGCAGCCCTCCGACAGGGATGAACACCGGGGAGCTGTTTTTT. It encodes CASSPPTGMNTGELFF. J is TRBJ2-2 and V is TRBV4-2; 7 bases are a match to TRBD1. Per the germline V gene, CDR1 is LGHNA and CDR2 is YNFKEQ. The trim removed 4 bases at V and 1 base at J, leaving 6 bases unmatched. The CDR3 runs 16 residues.

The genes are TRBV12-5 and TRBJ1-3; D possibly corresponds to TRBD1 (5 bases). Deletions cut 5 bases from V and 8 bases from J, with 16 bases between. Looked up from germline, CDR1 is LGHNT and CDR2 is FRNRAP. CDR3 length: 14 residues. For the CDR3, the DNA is TGTGCTAGTGGTCCCCCTGGCAGAGGGGACACCATATATTTT. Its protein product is CASGPPGRGDTIYF.